The 31 T cell receptor beta chains in this list originate from one sample, sequenced in a study of blood T cell repertoires in COVID-19. The table came from immunoSEQ multiplex PCR; TCRdb's copy has only in-frame clones and leaves some out. The sample consists of about 430,000 clones, roughly 90% of them appearing once. Material for sequencing was PBMCs or T cells enriched from blood (not recorded which). Receptors were obtained from a woman aged 30 to 39 with acute COVID-19.

This chain joins TRBV6-5 and TRBJ1-2, with 9 bases that match TRBD1. Germline loops: CDR1 MNHEY, CDR2 SVGAGI. This CDR3 has 13 amino acids. V shed 6 bases and J 7 bases; nucleotides not matched to a gene: 6. CDR3 protein: CASRSTGGVGYTF. In DNA form, the CDR3 reads TGTGCCAGCAGATCGACAGGGGGAGTTGGCTACACCTTC.

The V and J genes are TRBV19 and TRBJ2-7; D is perhaps TRBD2 (6 bases). The V end was cut by 5 bases, the J end by 2 bases, with 13 bases between. The germline V gene has CDR1 LNHDA and CDR2 SQIVND (reference sequence). The CDR3 totals 14 residues. CDR3 residues: CASSYGGSPYEQYF. CDR3 DNA: TGTGCCAGTAGTTACGGGGGTTCGCCCTACGAGCAGTACTTC.

The chain combines TRBV30 with TRBJ1-1, with 10 bases fitting TRBD1. V lost 1 base, J lost 6 bases, and 23 bases stayed unmatched. The CDR3 extends over 20 amino acids. Germline-derived CDR1 and CDR2 are GTSNPN and SVGIG (reference sequence). DNA for the CDR3: TGTGCCTGGAGTGGGGACACCGGGACAGGGGTATTGGGTCCGGTCCCTGAAGCTTTCTTT. Encoded protein: CAWSGDTGTGVLGPVPEAFF.

V usage is TRBV6-5 and J usage is TRBJ1-1; tentative D call: TRBD1 (6 bases). The ends were cut back, 5 bases at V and 4 bases at J, with 11 bases in the middle. The length of the CDR3 is 13 residues. From germline, CDR1 is MNHEY and CDR2 SVGAGI. The DNA for the CDR3 is TGTGCCAGCAGTCCCGGGACATTCACTGAAGCTTTCTTT. Protein product: CASSPGTFTEAFF.

On this clone: At one of its ends the junction is not consistent with the germline gene, which may arise from a read error. This chain uses TRBV7-9 with TRBJ2-3, with 9 bases that match TRBD2. The CDR3 length is 14 residues. The germline V gene encodes CDR1 SEHNR and CDR2 FQNEAQ (reference sequence). This chain's CDR3 is CASSLAGLTDTQYF. CDR3 nucleotide sequence: TGTGCCAGCAGCCTAGCGGGACTCACAGATACGCAGTATTTT.

J is TRBJ2-7 and V is TRBV5-8, with D perhaps TRBD1 (5 bases). In germline, CDR1 is SGHTS, CDR2 YDEGEE. With 4 bases removed from V and 5 bases from J, the gap between germline ends came to 16 bases. The CDR3 spans 14 residues. The CDR3 sequence is CASSQNLRVHEQYF. The CDR3 nucleotides are TGTGCCAGCAGCCAGAACCTCAGGGTGCACGAGCAGTACTTC.

The CDR3 here is CASGGGFRYGSPLHF. CDR3 DNA sequence: TGTGCCAGCGGGGGGGGGTTCCGCTACGGTTCACCCCTCCACTTT. The chain recombines TRBV6-5 with TRBJ1-6, with D perhaps matching TRBD1 (5 bases). V shed 8 bases and J shed 9 bases, with 20 bases lying between them. Looked up from germline, CDR1 is MNHEY and CDR2 is SVGAGI. The CDR3 spans 15 residues.

A note on this clone: Other nucleotide sequences from this sample produce the same CDR3. V is TRBV5-1 and J is TRBJ1-1; 7 bases match TRBD1. V was pared by 4 bases and J by 2 bases, with 2 bases of the junction left unmatched. Germline CDR1 is SGHRS and CDR2 is YFSETQ. The CDR3 contains 13 residues. The DNA of the CDR3 is TGCGCCAGCAGCCGGGACAGAAACACTGAAGCTTTCTTT. It is translated as CASSRDRNTEAFF.

J is TRBJ1-6 and V is TRBV3-1 (or the pseudogene TRBV3-2); D gene ambiguous. The germline V gene has CDR1 LGHDT and CDR2 YNNKEL (reference sequence). The CDR3 has 19 residues. Trimming took 0 bases from V and 9 from J, leaving 24 bases between them. Here the CDR3 reads CASSQDRVGSIPFCSPLHF. As DNA, the CDR3 is TGTGCCAGCAGCCAAGATAGGGTGGGGAGTATACCTTTTTGTTCACCCCTCCACTTT.

The V and J genes are TRBV11-2 and TRBJ2-1, with D uncertain. The CDR3 has 15 amino acids. Trimming took off 1 base at V and 0 bases at J, with 7 bases between the two ends. Germline V gene sequence: CDR1 SGHAT, CDR2 FQNNGV. CDR3 bases: TGTGCCAGCAGCTTAGGAAAGAGCTCCTACAATGAGCAGTTCTTC. Protein: CASSLGKSSYNEQFF.

For this clone: The identical CDR3 is also encoded by other nucleotide sequences in the sample. V and J are TRBV11-3 and TRBJ1-1, with D hard to call. This CDR3 is built from 13 residues. With 5 bases removed from V and 3 bases from J, the gap between germline ends came to 10 bases. Germline-derived CDR1 and CDR2 are SGHNT and YENEEA. The CDR3: CASSPRGYTEAFF. The CDR3 DNA reads as TGTGCCAGCAGCCCCCGAGGATACACTGAAGCTTTCTTT.

This chain links TRBV19 with TRBJ2-7; 9 nucleotides line up with TRBD1. The CDR3 is made up of 15 amino acids. The V gene end was trimmed by 6 bases and the J gene end by 2 bases; junction bases not matched to a gene: 8. CDR1 is LNHDA, CDR2 SQIVND, per germline (reference sequence). As DNA, the CDR3 is TGTGCCAGTAGGCCGGGACAGGGAGTCGCCTACGAGCAGTACTTC. Amino acid sequence: CASRPGQGVAYEQYF.

The J gene is TRBJ2-3, the V gene TRBV27; TRBD2 matches 11 bases. The trim removed 3 bases at V and 1 base at J, leaving 18 bases unmatched. CDR1 is MNHEY and CDR2 is SMNVEV in the germline V gene (reference sequence). This CDR3 comprises 21 residues. Here the CDR3 reads CASSFGVILSGGAFRTDTQYF. In nucleotides, the CDR3 is TGTGCCAGCAGTTTCGGGGTCATTCTTAGCGGGGGGGCCTTCCGCACAGATACGCAGTATTTT.

The chain recombines TRBV4-1 with TRBJ2-7; D is uncertain. This CDR3 is 15 amino acids long. CDR1 and CDR2 from the germline V gene are MGHRA and YSYEKL. V shed 3 bases and J shed 6 bases, with 18 bases lying between them. CDR3 region: CASSHIISTRGEQYF. Written as DNA, the CDR3 is TGCGCCAGCAGCCATATAATTTCGACCCGAGGCGAGCAGTACTTC.

The chain links TRBV18 to TRBJ1-2, with D possibly matching TRBD1 (5 bases). V was pared by 1 base and J by 6 bases, with 15 bases between. The CDR3 contains 15 residues. Looked up from germline, CDR1 is KGHSH and CDR2 is LQKENI. Written as DNA, the CDR3 is TGTGCCAGCTCACCACAGGAGGGGCGGGAGAATGGCTACACCTTC. Translated, it gives CASSPQEGRENGYTF. The whole variable domain, filled in from reference TRBV18 and TRBJ1-2, reads NAGVMQNPRHLVRRRGQEARLRCSPMKGHSHVYWYRQLPEEGLKFMVYLQKENIIDESGMPKERFSAEFPKEGPSILRIQQVVRGDSAAYFCASSPQEGRENGYTFGSGTRLTVV.

The rearrangement joins TRBV5-6 to TRBJ1-2; D not resolved. Germline CDR1 SGHDT, CDR2 YYEEEE. The length of the CDR3 is 17 residues. V shed 3 bases and J shed 2 bases, with 20 bases lying between them. CDR3 in amino acids: CASSYILQRDVNYGYTF. CDR3 nucleotide sequence: TGTGCCAGCAGCTACATCCTCCAGCGGGATGTGAACTATGGCTACACCTTC. Drawing the rest from reference TRBV5-6 and TRBJ1-2, the complete variable domain is DAGVTQSPTHLIKTRGQQVTLRCSPKSGHDTVSWYQQALGQGPQFIFQYYEEEERQRGNFPDRFSGHQFPNYSSELNVNALLLGDSALYLCASSYILQRDVNYGYTFGSGTRLTVV.

This chain joins TRBV7-8 and TRBJ1-2; D unresolved. Germline values: CDR1 SGHVS, CDR2 FQNEAQ. The germline V and J ends were trimmed by 1 base and 4 bases, with 7 bases remaining between them. CDR3 length: 13 residues. In DNA, the CDR3 is TGTGCCAGCAGCTTAGGGCTCAGCTATGGCTACACCTTC. Amino acid sequence: CASSLGLSYGYTF.

The genes are TRBV28 and TRBJ1-5; no clear D. CDR1 is MDHEN and CDR2 is SYDVKM in the germline V gene. V was cut by 8 bases and J by 0 bases, with 11 bases left in between. The CDR3 length is 14 residues. This chain's CDR3 is CASLGGSSNQPQHF. The CDR3 DNA reads TGTGCCAGCCTCGGAGGCAGTAGCAATCAGCCCCAGCATTTT.

The rearrangement uses TRBV6-5 and TRBJ1-3, with a weak D call TRBD1 (6 bases). V was clipped by 4 bases and J by 4 bases, with 11 bases between them. Looked up from germline, CDR1 is MNHEY and CDR2 is SVGAGI. The CDR3 is made up of 14 amino acids. The CDR3 DNA reads TGTGCCAGCAGTTTCAACAGGGCAGGAAACACCATATATTTT. It encodes CASSFNRAGNTIYF.

The chain couples TRBV5-6 to TRBJ2-2; D call uncertain. V was clipped by 2 bases and J by 3 bases, with 11 bases between them. Germline V gene lookup returns CDR1 SGHDT and CDR2 YYEEEE. The CDR3 is 15 residues long. CDR3 amino acids: CASSFRVSYTGELFF. The CDR3 bases are TGTGCCAGCAGCTTCCGGGTTTCGTACACCGGGGAGCTGTTTTTT.

V usage is TRBV7-3 and J usage is TRBJ2-6; 12 nucleotides match TRBD1. Trimming cost V 5 bases and J 4 bases; bases outside gene matches: 6. Germline V lookup: CDR1 SGHTA, CDR2 FQGTGA. CDR3 length: 17 residues. The CDR3 region has the DNA TGTGCCAGCAGCCCAGGGACAGGGGGCCCAGGGGCCAACGTCCTGACTTTC. Protein product: CASSPGTGGPGANVLTF.

The CDR3: CATSDQQGPDTQYF. CDR3 coding DNA: TGTGCCACCAGTGATCAACAGGGACCAGATACGCAGTATTTT. The V and J genes are TRBV24-1 and TRBJ2-3, with D tentatively TRBD1 (6 bases). Germline CDR1 is KGHDR and CDR2 is SFDVKD. The CDR3 consists of 14 residues. With 3 bases removed from V and 4 bases from J, the gap between germline ends came to 10 bases.

Comment on this clone: Other DNA sequences in this specimen translate into the identical CDR3. The V call is TRBV12-3 or TRBV12-4, the J call TRBJ1-5; tentatively, D is TRBD1 (6 bases). Trimming removed 8 bases from V and 1 base from J, with 9 bases in between. The CDR3 is 13 amino acids. The CDR3 DNA is TGTGCCAGCTCCAGGGGCAGCAATCAGCCCCAGCATTTT. Its translation is CASSRGSNQPQHF.

The CDR3 region has the DNA TGTGCCAGCATGGCCTCTGGAAACACCATATATTTT. Encoded protein: CASMASGNTIYF. The V gene is TRBV6-4, the J gene TRBJ1-3; D remains ambiguous. CDR3 length: 12 residues. The germline V and J ends were trimmed by 7 bases and 0 bases, with 4 bases remaining between them. Germline V gene data show CDR1 as MRHNA and CDR2 as SNTAGT.

J is TRBJ1-1 and V is TRBV28; D may be TRBD1 (6 bases). The CDR3 is made up of 16 amino acids. Between the trimmed V and J ends, which lost 5 bases and 0 bases, there was a span of 16 bases. Germline V lookup: CDR1 MDHEN, CDR2 SYDVKM. Written as DNA, the CDR3 is TGTGCCAGCAGTCAGACGGGGGGCAGAGTGAACACTGAAGCTTTCTTT. Protein product: CASSQTGGRVNTEAFF.

The chain combines TRBV29-1 with TRBJ1-1, with 8 bases identical to TRBD1. The CDR3 is made up of 13 amino acids. J was trimmed by 3 bases and V by 2 bases; bases with no gene match: 2. The germline V gene has CDR1 SQVTM and CDR2 ANQGSEA. The CDR3 nucleotides read TGCAGCGTTGAACAGGGGGCCTACACTGAAGCTTTCTTT. Translating gives CSVEQGAYTEAFF.

The chain links TRBV5-1 to TRBJ1-1; 12 bases are a match to TRBD1. The trim removed 4 bases at V and 5 bases at J, leaving 9 bases unmatched. The CDR3 consists of 16 residues. CDR1 SGHRS and CDR2 YFSETQ come from the germline V gene. CDR3 nucleotides: TGCGCCAGCAGCCCGGGACAGGGGGCGAGGTATACTGAAGCTTTCTTT. It is translated as CASSPGQGARYTEAFF.

This rearrangement joins TRBV10-3 to TRBJ1-2, with no clear D. Germline CDR1 is ENHRY and CDR2 is SYGVKD. Trimming took off 3 bases at V and 7 bases at J, with 6 bases between the two ends. This CDR3 region has 11 residues. The CDR3 reads CAISDQAGYTF. The DNA for the CDR3 is TGTGCCATCAGTGATCAGGCTGGCTACACCTTC.

The CDR3 DNA follows: TGTGCCAGCAGCTTGGTCGGGGGGGCCAACTACGAGCAGTACTTC. Translated: CASSLVGGANYEQYF. The gene calls are TRBV5-6 and TRBJ2-7, with 8 positions matching TRBD2. The V gene end was trimmed by 0 bases and the J gene end by 3 bases; junction bases not matched to a gene: 5. In germline, CDR1 is SGHDT, CDR2 YYEEEE. The CDR3 loop spans 15 amino acids. Full variable domain (missing parts from reference TRBV5-6 and TRBJ2-7): DAGVTQSPTHLIKTRGQQVTLRCSPKSGHDTVSWYQQALGQGPQFIFQYYEEEERQRGNFPDRFSGHQFPNYSSELNVNALLLGDSALYLCASSLVGGANYEQYFGPGTRLTVT.

The J gene is TRBJ2-4, the V gene TRBV5-5, with TRBD2 matching 7 bases. This CDR3 comprises 13 residues. After removal of 1 base from V and 9 bases from J, the junction contained 4 bases not matched to a gene. Germline assignment: CDR1 SGHKS and CDR2 YYEKEE (reference sequence). The CDR3 nucleotides are TGTGCCAGCAGCTTGAACGGGGGGATCATTCAGTACTTC. Its protein is CASSLNGGIIQYF.

This chain uses TRBV19 with TRBJ2-2, with 8 bases lining up with TRBD2. J gave up 5 bases and V 7 bases, and 9 bases lay outside the gene matches. The CDR3 totals 15 residues. CDR1 and CDR2 from the germline V gene are LNHDA and SQIVND (reference sequence). CDR3 DNA: TGTGCCAGTAACCCTACGGGGGGGCCGACCGGGGAGCTGTTTTTT. Translated, it gives CASNPTGGPTGELFF.